This T cell receptor (beta chain) was captured by sequencing in a study of STAT3 mutations in large granular lymphocyte leukemia. In the study overall: Roughly half the longitudinally sequenced T-LGLL patients had canonical STAT3 mutations.

This clone was seen only once. Its antigen remains unidentified. V was cut by 0 bases and J by 2 bases, with 12 bases left in between. The CDR3 runs to 15 residues. Germline lookup yields CDR1 GTSNPN and CDR2 SVGIG (reference sequence). Each sample's TCRbeta library yielded on average approximately 41,000 productive templates. This table comes from immunoSEQ multiplex PCR, and its TCRdb copy is limited to in-frame clones, with some not included. Of some 25,000 clones in the sample, around 93% were seen once. Overall study findings and caveats: In T-cell large granular lymphocyte leukemia, about half of patients showed multiple immunodominant subclonotypes. After therapy, about 35% of the 18 patients switched clonotypes, all new clones STAT3 wild type. Sampling intervals varied between patients and samples.

The chain joins TRBV30 to TRBJ2-3; D uncertain. This TCR was recovered from a man between 40 and 49 years old with T-cell large granular lymphocyte leukemia. Some clones in this sample may be carry-over from other donors' samples. The sample taken for sequencing was peripheral blood mononuclear cells. CDR3 in amino acids: CAWSVNGVNTDTQYF. CDR3 nucleotide sequence: TGTGCCTGGAGTGTAAATGGGGTTAACACAGATACGCAGTATTTT.